This TCR beta chain was obtained from a study of T-cell memory formation after mild COVID-19. Study observations and caveats: Second-wave clones peaking on day 37 lacked confirmed SARS-CoV-2 specificity. Researchers report contracting CD4+ clones mostly in CM and EM, with CD8+ clones in EMRA.

Details on this clonotype: Its antigen is not known.

TCRdb analysed the 5' RACE reads with MiXCR anew, one entry per CDR3 protein. The sample contains fewer than 300,000 distinct CDR3 sequences, roughly 18% of which appear only once. The sample taken for sequencing was PBMCs or a T cell subset sorted from them (not recorded which). This receptor was obtained from a man aged 18-30 years who had mild COVID-19 (a few samples of this study predate the infection). Cell type and time point are not known.

The DNA of the CDR3 is TGTGCCAGCAACAAAGCAAGTTATTCACCCCTCCACTTT. Translated: CASNKASYSPLHF. The chain uses TRBV2 and TRBJ1-6; D is unresolved. CDR1 is SNHLY and CDR2 is FYNNEI in the germline V gene. This CDR3 region has 13 residues. V was pared by 7 bases and J by 8 bases, with 12 bases between.